The 8 T cell receptor beta chains given below trace back to one sample, sequenced in a study of blood T cell repertoires in COVID-19. TCRdb's table, derived via immunoSEQ multiplex PCR, lists solely in-frame clones and lacks some. Altogether 55,000 to 80,000 clones are present, around 83% being singletons, with the ten largest covering 28%. Sequencing was carried out using peripheral blood. The receptor set was obtained from a man between 65 and 85 years old with acute or convalescent COVID-19.

V and J are TRBV21-1 and TRBJ2-1; the table's D gene call, TRBD2, was not cross checked with the DNA. TRBV21-1 is described as a pseudogene. The CDR3 covers 17 residues. The CDR3 DNA sequence: TGTGCCAGCAGCAAAAGAGGACTCGGCCCGAAGCTAAATGAGCAGTTCTTC. It encodes CASSKRGLGPKLNEQFF.

The chain joins TRBV27 to TRBJ1-5; tentative D call: TRBD1 (6 bases). The germline V gene encodes CDR1 MNHEY and CDR2 SMNVEV (reference sequence). The CDR3 loop spans 14 amino acids. The V end lost 2 bases, the J end lost 9 bases, and 14 bases lay between the germline ends. The DNA for the CDR3 is TGTGCCAGCAGTTTACGACAGGCCGGCGGGCCCCAGCATTTT. Residues: CASSLRQAGGPQHF.

In its sample, this clone was seen once. V usage is TRBV13 and J usage is TRBJ1-3; TRBD1 might be the D (5 bases). CDR1 and CDR2 from the germline V gene are PRHDT and FYEKMQ (reference sequence). The CDR3 contains 15 residues. V lost 4 bases and J lost 4, with 14 bases in between. The CDR3 DNA sequence: TGTGCCAGCAGCTCTCCAGGGTCGTACGGAAACACCATATATTTT. Protein sequence: CASSSPGSYGNTIYF.

This chain connects TRBV24-1 to TRBJ2-5; 11 nucleotides align to TRBD2. V lost 2 bases, J lost 1 base, and 5 bases stayed unmatched. The CDR3 has 17 amino acids. Looked up from germline, CDR1 is KGHDR and CDR2 is SFDVKD. The CDR3 DNA reads TGTGCCACCAGTGATTCCCGACTAGCGGGGACCCAAGAGACCCAGTACTTC. Its translation: CATSDSRLAGTQETQYF.

This chain joins TRBV19 and TRBJ1-5; no clear D gene. The length of the CDR3 is 15 residues. Germline V CDR1 and CDR2: LNHDA, SQIVND (reference sequence). The germline V and J ends were trimmed by 2 bases and 3 bases, with 11 bases remaining between them. The DNA of the CDR3 is TGTGCCAGTAGTATAATACGGGGTCCCAATCAGCCCCAGCATTTT. It yields the protein CASSIIRGPNQPQHF.

The V gene is TRBV4-2, the J gene TRBJ1-2, with a possible D match to TRBD1 (6 bases). Trimming removed 6 bases from V and 5 bases from J, with 16 bases in between. CDR1 and CDR2 (germline): LGHNA, YNFKEQ. The CDR3 length is 14 residues. The CDR3 DNA is TGTGCCAGCAGTACAGGGCTCGGGGGGTATGGCTACACCTTC. This codes for CASSTGLGGYGYTF.

The chain carries TRBV30 and TRBJ1-4; D is uncertain. From germline, CDR1 is GTSNPN and CDR2 SVGIG (reference sequence). This CDR3 is 15 amino acids long. V shed 0 bases and J shed 3 bases, with 11 bases lying between them. The CDR3 DNA sequence: TGTGCCTGGAGTGTACCGGAGATACCTAATGAAAAACTGTTTTTT. Translation: CAWSVPEIPNEKLFF.

This sequence joins TRBV19 and TRBJ1-5; D perhaps matches TRBD1 (5 bases). In germline, CDR1 is LNHDA, CDR2 SQIVND (reference sequence). This CDR3 has 14 amino acids. V gave up 6 bases and J gave up 6 bases, with 15 bases separating them. The CDR3 spells CASSFTGKGQPQHF. CDR3 in DNA: TGTGCCAGTAGCTTCACAGGAAAGGGTCAGCCCCAGCATTTT. The full variable domain, completed using reference TRBV19 and TRBJ1-5, is DGGITQSPKYLFRKEGQNVTLSCEQNLNHDAMYWYRQDPGQGLRLIYYSQIVNDFQKGDIAEGYSVSREKKESFPLTVTSAQKNPTAFYLCASSFTGKGQPQHFGDGTRLSIL.